This is a list of T cell receptor beta chains from one sample in a study of blood T cell repertoires in COVID-19. Assay: immunoSEQ multiplex PCR; the TCRdb copy retains only in-frame clones and omits some. The sample gives 85,000 to 100,000 clones, around three quarters of which show up once; roughly 8.4% is in the top ten. The sequencing input was peripheral blood. Receptor source: a man aged 45-65 years who had recovered from COVID-19. The CDR3 runs from the conserved cysteine through the conserved F or W. D genes are given only for firm matches. For some rows the clone size is stated as once, few or many, or as a class when expanded; others skip it.

d_call clone_size j_call v_call cdr3_aa cdr3_nt
TRBD1 NA TRBJ2-7 TRBV9 CASSVWDRDDEQYF TGTGCCAGCAGCGTATGGGACAGAGACGACGAGCAGTACTTC
NA NA TRBJ2-7 TRBV11-2 CASSPPGGIYEQYF TGTGCCAGCAGCCCCCCTGGAGGGATCTACGAGCAGTACTTC
NA few TRBJ2-7 TRBV7-9 CASSLFNSSSYEQYF TGTGCCAGCAGCTTATTTAACAGTTCCTCCTACGAGCAGTACTTC
NA once TRBJ1-2 TRBV18 CASSQSTGYYGYTF TGTGCCAGCTCACAATCAACAGGATATTATGGCTACACCTTC
NA NA TRBJ2-7 TRBV29-1 CSVPGGTAPYEQYF TGCAGCGTCCCGGGGGGGACAGCTCCCTACGAGCAGTACTTC
NA NA TRBJ1-1 TRBV18 CASSPNAPTGTGNTEAFF TGTGCCAGCTCACCTAATGCCCCAACAGGGACCGGGAACACTGAAGCTTTCTTT
NA NA TRBJ1-1 TRBV20-1 CSARLRTEAFF TGCAGTGCTAGGTTACGGACTGAAGCTTTCTTT
TRBD2 NA TRBJ2-3 TRBV28 CASRTSSGGPRPIGADTQYF TGTGCCAGCAGGACCTCTTCGGGAGGGCCGAGACCCATTGGGGCGGATACGCAGTATTTT
NA NA TRBJ2-3 TRBV5-1 CASSAEGTDTQYF TGCGCCAGCAGCGCGGAGGGCACAGATACGCAGTATTTT
NA few TRBJ1-3 TRBV12-5 CASGLQVVGGNTIYF TGTGCTAGTGGTTTACAGGTGGTAGGTGGAAACACCATATATTTT
NA NA TRBJ2-7 TRBV13 CASSLGWRGGRAYEQYF TGTGCCAGCAGCTTAGGGTGGCGGGGCGGAAGAGCCTACGAGCAGTACTTC
NA NA TRBJ2-5 TRBV12-5 CASGLWIGGGEETQYF TGTGCTAGTGGTTTGTGGATAGGGGGAGGGGAAGAGACCCAGTACTTC
NA NA TRBJ2-2 TRBV7-2 CASSPPRVAGELFF TGTGCCAGCAGCCCTCCGAGGGTGGCCGGGGAGCTGTTTTTT
TRBD1 many TRBJ1-1 TRBV6-1 CASTPTGLNTEAFF TGTGCCAGCACCCCGACAGGGCTTAACACTGAAGCTTTCTTT
TRBD2 NA TRBJ2-5 TRBV28 CASSAASGTQETQYF TGTGCCAGCAGTGCGGCTAGCGGGACCCAAGAGACCCAGTACTTC
NA NA TRBJ1-1 TRBV3-1/TRBV3-2 CASSQVESNTEAFF TGTGCCAGCAGCCAAGTAGAATCCAACACTGAAGCTTTCTTT
TRBD2 NA TRBJ2-1 TRBV27 CASSLTSGVNNEQFF TGTGCCAGCAGTTTAACTAGCGGGGTCAACAATGAGCAGTTCTTC
TRBD1 NA TRBJ1-6 TRBV7-3 CASSFGTVNSPLHF TGTGCCAGCAGCTTCGGGACAGTAAATTCACCCCTCCACTTT
TRBD1 NA TRBJ1-1 TRBV5-1 CASSEDRGRWLTEAFF TGCGCCAGCAGCGAGGACAGGGGACGGTGGCTCACTGAAGCTTTCTTT
NA NA TRBJ2-7 TRBV5-8 CASSFLGDYEQYF TGTGCCAGCAGCTTCTTAGGGGACTACGAGCAGTACTTC
NA NA TRBJ1-1 TRBV29-1 CSVRSGTEAFF TGCAGCGTTAGGTCGGGCACTGAAGCTTTCTTT
TRBD2 NA TRBJ2-7 TRBV13 CASSPNGASGAEQYF TGTGCCAGCAGCCCTAACGGCGCTAGCGGGGCCGAGCAGTACTTC
NA NA TRBJ2-1 TRBV7-2 CASSFLRDPSEQFF TGTGCCAGCAGCTTCTTACGGGATCCGAGTGAGCAGTTCTTC
NA NA TRBJ2-5 TRBV7-2 CASSRLGGETQYF TGTGCCAGCAGTCGACTAGGCGGGGAGACCCAGTACTTC
NA NA TRBJ2-3 TRBV5-1 CASSLQGFGTDTQYF TGCGCCAGCAGCTTGCAGGGTTTTGGCACAGATACGCAGTATTTT
TRBD1 NA TRBJ1-1 TRBV19 CASGTAMNTEAFF TGTGCCAGTGGGACAGCTATGAACACTGAAGCTTTCTTT
NA once TRBJ2-3 TRBV28 CAGRDSHSSDTQYF TGTGCCGGGCGGGACTCTCATTCGAGCGATACGCAGTATTTT
TRBD1 NA TRBJ1-5 TRBV5-5 CASSFGTGNQPQHF TGTGCCAGCAGCTTTGGGACAGGGAACCAGCCCCAGCATTTT
NA once TRBJ1-1 TRBV5-1 CASSLADWGAEAFF TGCGCCAGCAGTTTGGCCGACTGGGGGGCTGAAGCTTTCTTT
NA NA TRBJ1-6 TRBV6-2/TRBV6-3 CASSPAGVGSPLHF TGTGCCAGCAGCCCAGCAGGGGTCGGTTCACCCCTCCACTTT
TRBD1 NA TRBJ1-1 TRBV10-3 CAIRQGLGTEAFF TGTGCCATCAGACAGGGGTTGGGCACTGAAGCTTTCTTT
TRBD1 few TRBJ1-2 TRBV28 CASRTPGQGSYGYTF TGTGCCAGCAGGACGCCGGGACAGGGCAGCTATGGCTACACCTTC
NA NA TRBJ1-6 TRBV18 CASSPIPPAGYNSPLHF TGTGCCAGCTCACCAATACCCCCGGCAGGATATAATTCACCCCTCCACTTT
TRBD1 once TRBJ1-4 TRBV5-1 CASSPTGDEKLFF TGCGCCAGCAGCCCTACAGGGGATGAAAAACTGTTTTTT
TRBD1 few TRBJ2-7 TRBV4-1 CASSHGTGREQYF TGCGCCAGCAGCCACGGGACAGGGAGAGAGCAGTACTTC
TRBD1 once TRBJ2-7 TRBV5-4 CASSPPGQGGHEQYF TGTGCCAGCAGCCCCCCGGGACAGGGGGGCCACGAGCAGTACTTC
TRBD2 NA TRBJ2-1 TRBV7-3 CASSLTGLDNEQFF TGTGCCAGCAGCTTAACGGGACTAGACAATGAGCAGTTCTTC
TRBD1 NA TRBJ2-4 TRBV5-4 CASSPGQENIQYF TGTGCCAGCAGCCCCGGACAGGAAAACATTCAGTACTTC
TRBD1 NA TRBJ1-2 TRBV7-3 CASSSAQQGESYGYTF TGTGCCAGCAGCTCGGCCCAACAGGGGGAAAGCTATGGCTACACCTTC
NA NA TRBJ1-3 TRBV28 CASSLPGQGNTIYF TGTGCCAGCAGTTTACCAGGGCAGGGAAACACCATATATTTT
TRBD2 NA TRBJ2-1 TRBV7-9 CASSLEPSGALSEQFF TGTGCCAGCAGCTTAGAGCCTAGCGGGGCTCTTAGTGAGCAGTTCTTC
NA NA TRBJ1-2 TRBV7-9 CASSLGAGAGYTF TGTGCCAGCAGCTTAGGGGCAGGGGCCGGCTACACCTTC
NA NA TRBJ2-1 TRBV5-4 CASEIPGYGEQFF TGTGCCAGCGAGATACCGGGGTACGGTGAGCAGTTCTTC
TRBD1 once TRBJ1-1 TRBV10-3 CAISESLQTGVEAFF TGTGCCATCAGTGAGTCCCTACAAACAGGGGTTGAAGCTTTCTTT
NA NA TRBJ2-7 TRBV3-1/TRBV3-2 CASSHGYQGFLDEQYF TGTGCCAGCAGCCATGGGTATCAGGGGTTTCTCGACGAGCAGTACTTC
NA NA TRBJ1-2 TRBV6-2/TRBV6-3 CASSYSGSYGYTF TGTGCCAGCAGTTACTCGGGGAGCTATGGCTACACCTTC
NA once TRBJ2-1 TRBV28 CASRLLAAQNEQFF TGTGCCAGCAGATTGCTAGCCGCTCAGAATGAGCAGTTCTTC
NA NA TRBJ1-1 TRBV10-2 CASSVQGTEAFF TGCGCCAGCAGTGTACAGGGCACTGAAGCTTTCTTT
TRBD2 NA TRBJ2-7 TRBV29-1 CSVPGLAYEQYF TGCAGCGTCCCCGGACTAGCCTACGAGCAGTACTTC
NA NA TRBJ2-5 TRBV5-4 CASSLALAGAETQYF TGTGCCAGCAGCTTGGCCCTCGCGGGGGCAGAGACCCAGTACTTC
NA NA TRBJ2-7 TRBV28 CASSAVIPYEQYF TGTGCCAGCAGTGCAGTAATCCCCTACGAGCAGTACTTC